This T cell receptor beta chain was identified in a study of blood T cell repertoires in COVID-19. Sequenced by immunoSEQ multiplex PCR; TCRdb stores in-frame clones only, minus some. Of 200,000 to 250,000 clones listed, 80% to 85% are singletons. In germline, CDR1 is SNHLY, CDR2 FYNNEI. The CDR3 consists of 14 residues. Trimming removed 6 bases from V and 6 bases from J; junction bases left unmatched: 3. Input material: peripheral blood. The TCR comes from a woman at least 80 years old with COVID-19, enrolled during active disease. The rearrangement uses TRBV2 and TRBJ2-1; 12 bases are shared with TRBD2. This chain's CDR3 is CASRRTSGANEQFF. CDR3 DNA sequence: TGTGCCAGCAGGAGGACTAGCGGGGCCAATGAGCAGTTCTTC. Filled out from reference TRBV2 and TRBJ2-1, the complete variable domain reads EPEVTQTPSHQVTQMGQEVILRCVPISNHLYFYWYRQILGQKVEFLVSFYNNEISEKSEIFDDQFSVERPDGSNFTLKIRSTKLEDSAMYFCASRRTSGANEQFFGPGTRLTVL.